This TCR beta chain was documented in a study of molecular identifiers for immune sequencing clone quantification. Using 10%, 30% or 50% RNA, naive CD8 libraries were derived from approximately 20,000 to 1,000,000 sorted cells. Sorting selected naive CD8 T cells with a CD8+CD4-CCR7+CD45RA+ phenotype. TCRdb fed the PCR reads into MiXCR, producing one record per CDR3 protein. Of fewer than 75,000 distinct CDR3 sequences in the sample, over 15% were seen once. Findings of the study overall: Same-barcode identical TCR molecules could make highly expanded clones look smaller than they are.

This clonotype has only a few counts. As yet, its antigen is unknown. The ends lost 5 bases at V and 4 bases at J; junction bases unmatched: 1. This CDR3 has 13 amino acids. Germline CDR1 SGDLS, CDR2 YYNGEE. Sequenced: naive CD8+ T cells from blood, with Jurkat cell RNA spiked in. Subset defined: FACS-sorted CD8+CD4-CCR7+CD45RA+ naive T cells. The chain couples TRBV9 to TRBJ1-5; 9 nucleotides align to TRBD1. The receptor was isolated from a human donor in good health. Some libraries in this study had Jurkat cell RNA spiked in. CDR3 bases: TGTGCCAGCAGTGGACAGGGGAATCAGCCCCAGCATTTT. The encoded protein is CASSGQGNQPQHF.